The rows below give T cell receptor beta chains drawn from one sample of a study of T cells in Graves' hyperthyroidism and ophthalmopathy. TCRdb passed the multiplex PCR reads through MiXCR, listing each CDR3 protein once. The table lists over 250,000 distinct CDR3 sequences, about 15% of them singletons, with roughly 50% in the top ten. Sequenced sample: blood. Receptors originate from a woman aged 55-70 years with Graves' ophthalmopathy. Both conserved end residues are part of each CDR3. A D gene is named only where the DNA matches it firmly. Size is stated for part of the rows, as once, few or many counts, or as a class when the clone is expanded.

j_gene	abundance	d_gene	v_gene	CDR3aa	CDR3nt
TRBJ1-6	many	NA	TRBV5-1	CASSLEGTLNSPLHF	TGCGCCAGCAGCTTGGAAGGCACCCTAAATTCACCCCTCCACTTT
TRBJ2-2	many	TRBD1	TRBV7-9	CASSQSDRENTGELFF	TGTGCCAGCAGCCAATCCGACAGGGAAAACACCGGGGAGCTGTTTTTT
TRBJ2-7	many	NA	TRBV27	CASSLGIGTPRYEQYF	TGTGCCAGCAGTTTAGGGATCGGCACCCCTCGCTACGAGCAGTACTTC
TRBJ1-5	many	NA	TRBV20-1	CSARDNLWGLANQPQHF	TGCAGTGCTAGAGATAATCTTTGGGGCCTTGCAAATCAGCCCCAGCATTTT
TRBJ1-1	many	NA	TRBV6-2/TRBV6-3	CAGRLDSMNTEAFF	TGTGCCGGACGCCTGGACAGCATGAACACTGAAGCTTTCTTT
TRBJ2-4	many	TRBD1	TRBV28	CASSTPTGGNIQYF	TGTGCCAGCAGTACCCCGACAGGGGGCAACATTCAGTACTTC
TRBJ2-5	many	NA	TRBV7-9	CASSFEGQGVRQYF	TGTGCCAGCAGCTTCGAGGGCCAAGGGGTTCGTCAGTACTTC
TRBJ2-1	once	TRBD1	TRBV29-1	CSVDRDSHNEQFF	TGCAGCGTTGATAGGGACAGCCACAATGAGCAGTTCTTC
TRBJ1-1	many	NA	TRBV5-1	CASSLEPTGTRWAPLPNAYKAFF	TGCGCCAGCAGCTTAGAACCGACTGGGACACGATGGGCCCCTCTCCCAAACGCCTACAAAGCTTTCTTT
TRBJ2-2	few	TRBD1	TRBV27	CASSPGQGRTGELFF	TGTGCCAGCAGCCCTGGACAGGGTAGGACCGGGGAGCTGTTTTTT
TRBJ1-4	many	NA	TRBV28	CASSLFPRAEKLFF	TGTGCCAGCAGTTTATTTCCGAGGGCCGAAAAACTGTTTTTT
TRBJ1-5	NA	TRBD1	TRBV30	CAWSVPQGNNQPQHF	TGTGCCTGGAGTGTACCACAGGGGAACAATCAGCCCCAGCATTTT
TRBJ2-7	NA	NA	TRBV27	CASSFTDPRPGAQCEQYF	TGTGCCAGCAGTTTCACAGACCCGAGGCCGGGGGCTCAGTGCGAGCAGTACTTC
TRBJ2-1	once	TRBD2	TRBV13	CASSDTSGGAHEQFF	TGTGCCAGCAGCGATACTAGCGGGGGGGCGCATGAGCAGTTCTTC
TRBJ2-2	NA	NA	TRBV3-1	CASSPNTGDVTGELFF	TGTGCCAGCAGCCCGAACACGGGAGACGTCACCGGGGAGCTGTTTTTT
TRBJ1-5	NA	TRBD1	TRBV28	CASSLDREGQPQHF	TGTGCCAGCAGTTTAGACAGGGAAGGTCAGCCCCAGCATTTT
TRBJ1-2	many	TRBD1	TRBV18	CASSPGQNSGYTF	TGTGCCAGCTCACCGGGACAGAACAGCGGCTACACCTTC
TRBJ1-6	NA	NA	TRBV6-1	CASSPDPLRGKWSPLHF	TGTGCCAGCAGTCCAGACCCACTCAGGGGTAAATGGTCACCCCTCCACTTT
TRBJ1-1	many	NA	TRBV5-6	CASSSVVEAFF	TGTGCCAGCAGCTCCGTGGTTGAAGCTTTCTTT
TRBJ2-7	many	TRBD1	TRBV19	CASSITDRDHEQYF	TGTGCCAGTAGTATTACGGACAGGGACCACGAGCAGTACTTC
TRBJ2-7	NA	NA	TRBV3-1	CASSQTVGSYEQYF	TGTGCCAGCAGCCAGACCGTGGGCTCCTACGAGCAGTACTTC
TRBJ1-1	few	NA	TRBV5-1	CASSLSRADTEAFF	TGCGCCAGCAGCTTAAGCAGGGCGGACACTGAAGCTTTCTTT
TRBJ1-1	NA	TRBD1	TRBV4-1	CASSSAGTGGAGTEAFF	TGCGCCAGCAGCTCCGCCGGGACAGGGGGCGCCGGCACTGAAGCTTTCTTT
TRBJ1-5	many	TRBD1	TRBV20-1	CSAAKPTGAGGQPQHF	TGCAGTGCTGCTAAACCGACAGGGGCGGGGGGTCAGCCCCAGCATTTT
TRBJ1-4	few	NA	TRBV4-1	CASSHPLKGLDYEKLFF	TGCGCCAGCAGCCACCCTCTCAAAGGACTGGACTATGAAAAACTGTTTTTT
TRBJ2-1	many	NA	TRBV5-1	CASSLAGRGIDEQFF	TGCGCCAGCAGCTTGGCGGGTCGGGGGATAGATGAGCAGTTCTTC
TRBJ2-2	few	TRBD2	TRBV6-2/TRBV6-3	CASSYSSGRSGELFF	TGTGCCAGCAGTTACTCTAGCGGGAGGAGCGGGGAGCTGTTTTTT
TRBJ1-1	NA	NA	TRBV29-1	CSVEDRTGLGTEAFF	TGCAGCGTTGAAGATCGAACAGGGTTGGGAACTGAAGCTTTCTTT
TRBJ1-2	NA	NA	TRBV12-3/TRBV12-4	CASSLVFGSPNYGYTF	TGTGCCAGCAGTTTAGTCTTTGGCAGCCCTAACTATGGCTACACCTTC
TRBJ2-6	NA	NA	TRBV24-1	CATSDFTGTGTSGANVLTF	TGTGCCACCAGTGATTTCACCGGGACCGGAACTTCTGGGGCCAACGTCCTGACTTTC
TRBJ2-6	NA	NA	TRBV19	CASSIAIGKGPGANVLTF	TGTGCCAGTAGTATAGCGATAGGGAAGGGCCCTGGGGCCAACGTCCTGACTTTC
TRBJ2-5	many	NA	TRBV18	CASSPRTGTQETQYF	TGTGCCAGCTCACCTCGTACAGGAACCCAAGAGACCCAGTACTTC
TRBJ2-1	many	TRBD2	TRBV18	CASSPSAGPRAGGRNEQFF	TGTGCCAGCTCACCGTCGGCAGGCCCTCGAGCGGGAGGGCGTAATGAGCAGTTCTTC
TRBJ2-5	few	TRBD1	TRBV5-4	CASSPPWDRGRPETQYF	TGTGCCAGCAGCCCGCCCTGGGACAGGGGGCGCCCAGAGACCCAGTACTTC
TRBJ2-7	NA	NA	TRBV6-1	CASRKRDSTYEQYF	TGTGCCAGCAGGAAACGGGACTCCACCTACGAGCAGTACTTC
TRBJ2-4	NA	NA	TRBV9	CASSVGGGTKNIQYF	TGTGCCAGCAGCGTAGGTGGGGGTACCAAAAACATTCAGTACTTC
TRBJ1-2	many	NA	TRBV6-2/TRBV6-3	CASSYYPEGYGYTF	TGTGCCAGCAGTTACTATCCGGAGGGCTATGGCTACACCTTC
TRBJ1-6	many	NA	TRBV3-1	CASHASSYNSPLHF	TGTGCCAGCCATGCGAGCTCCTATAATTCACCCCTCCACTTT
TRBJ2-7	many	NA	TRBV7-8	CASSLAGGHREQYF	TGTGCCAGCAGCTTAGCTGGCGGGCATCGCGAGCAGTACTTC
TRBJ1-4	many	NA	TRBV7-2	CASSSPPGTNGEKLFF	TGTGCCAGCAGCTCTCCACCAGGAACCAACGGTGAAAAACTGTTTTTT
TRBJ1-1	many	NA	TRBV12-3/TRBV12-4	CASSRLGEWTEAFF	TGTGCCAGCAGCCGGTTGGGGGAGTGGACTGAAGCTTTCTTT
TRBJ2-7	many	NA	TRBV20-1	CSASPGSSSYEQYF	TGCAGTGCCAGTCCAGGCTCGAGCTCCTACGAGCAGTACTTC
TRBJ2-3	many	NA	TRBV7-2	CASSLGGRWSTDTQYF	TGTGCCAGCAGCTTAGGTGGGCGGTGGAGCACAGATACGCAGTATTTT
TRBJ1-2	NA	NA	TRBV10-3	CAISDPYRDLANYGYTF	TGTGCCATCAGTGACCCATACAGGGACCTAGCTAACTATGGCTACACCTTC
TRBJ2-7	many	NA	TRBV11-2	CASSFGRNNEQYF	TGTGCCAGCAGCTTTGGAAGGAATAACGAGCAGTACTTC
TRBJ1-6	NA	TRBD1	TRBV20-1	CSARDLAQTGDSPLHF	TGCAGTGCTAGAGATCTGGCCCAAACAGGGGATTCACCCCTCCACTTT
TRBJ1-4	NA	TRBD1	TRBV2	CASSLDRGRLEKLFF	TGTGCCAGCAGTCTGGACAGGGGCCGGTTGGAAAAACTGTTTTTT
TRBJ1-6	NA	NA	TRBV6-2/TRBV6-3	CASSRQRSSYNSPLHF	TGTGCCAGCAGTAGACAGAGGAGCTCCTATAATTCACCCCTCCACTTT
TRBJ2-1	once	TRBD2	TRBV4-3	CASSLISGTNNEQFF	TGCGCCAGCAGCCTAATTAGCGGGACTAACAATGAGCAGTTCTTC
TRBJ2-7	NA	NA	TRBV29-1	CSGFDTSYEQYF	TGCAGCGGCTTTGACACGTCCTACGAGCAGTACTTC
TRBJ2-6	few	TRBD1	TRBV18	CASSPLLSQDRKPGANVLTF	TGTGCCAGCTCACCCCTCCTCTCCCAGGACAGGAAACCTGGGGCCAACGTCCTGACTTTC
TRBJ2-7	many	NA	TRBV5-5	CASILYTGSYEQYF	TGTGCCAGCATACTTTACACGGGATCCTACGAGCAGTACTTC
TRBJ2-4	many	NA	TRBV7-2	CASSIQAGIQYF	TGTGCCAGCAGCATCCAAGCAGGGATTCAGTACTTC
TRBJ2-5	many	NA	TRBV6-5	CASSYWQQSKRTQYF	TGTGCCAGCAGTTACTGGCAGCAGTCCAAGAGAACCCAGTACTTC
TRBJ2-7	many	TRBD1	TRBV27	CASSPRQGPPYEQYF	TGTGCCAGCAGTCCCCGACAGGGGCCTCCCTACGAGCAGTACTTC
TRBJ2-7	NA	NA	TRBV15	CATSPPSRGLYEQYF	TGTGCCACCAGCCCCCCATCGAGGGGGTTATACGAGCAGTACTTC
TRBJ2-7	many	TRBD1	TRBV6-1	CASRVRDRVYEQYF	TGTGCCAGCAGGGTCCGGGACAGGGTCTACGAGCAGTACTTC